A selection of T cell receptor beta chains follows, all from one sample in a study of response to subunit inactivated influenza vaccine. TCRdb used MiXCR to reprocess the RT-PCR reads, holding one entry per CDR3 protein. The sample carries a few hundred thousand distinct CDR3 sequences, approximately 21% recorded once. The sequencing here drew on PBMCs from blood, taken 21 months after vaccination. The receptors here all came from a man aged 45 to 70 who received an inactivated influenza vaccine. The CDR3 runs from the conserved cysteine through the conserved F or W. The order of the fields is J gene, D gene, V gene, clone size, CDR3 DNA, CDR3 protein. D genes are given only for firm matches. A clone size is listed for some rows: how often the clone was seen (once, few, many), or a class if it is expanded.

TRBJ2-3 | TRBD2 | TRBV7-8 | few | TGTGCCAGCAGCCCCGAAAGTGGACTAGCGGAAACAGATACGCAGTATTTT | CASSPESGLAETDTQYF
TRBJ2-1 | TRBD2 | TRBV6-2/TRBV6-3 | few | TGTGCCAGCAGTTACGTCTTCGGACTAGCGGGGGTCCACTACAATGAGCAGTTCTTC | CASSYVFGLAGVHYNEQFF
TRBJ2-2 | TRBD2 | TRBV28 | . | TGTGCCAGCACTAGACTAGCTCCCGGGGAGCTGTTTTTT | CASTRLAPGELFF
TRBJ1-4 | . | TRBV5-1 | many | TGCGCCAGCAGCTTGGCGCCCCCTGGGGCTAATGAAAAACTGTTTTTT | CASSLAPPGANEKLFF
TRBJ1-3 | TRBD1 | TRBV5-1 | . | TGCGCCAGCAGATACGGGACAGTTGGAAACACCATATATTTT | CASRYGTVGNTIYF
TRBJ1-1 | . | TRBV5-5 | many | TGTGCCAGCAGCTTGTCCCAGGGGACCTCCACTGAAGCTTTCTTT | CASSLSQGTSTEAFF
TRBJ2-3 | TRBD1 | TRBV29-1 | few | TGCAGCGTTGACTACAGGGGGGTCACAGATACGCAGTATTTT | CSVDYRGVTDTQYF
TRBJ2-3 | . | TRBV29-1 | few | TGCAGCGCGAAAAGGTCACAGGGAATAACAGATACGCAGTATTTT | CSAKRSQGITDTQYF
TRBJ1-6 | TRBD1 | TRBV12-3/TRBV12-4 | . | TGTGCCAGCAGCGGACAGGCCGTTCGGACCCTCCACTTT | CASSGQAVRTLHF
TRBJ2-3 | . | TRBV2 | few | TGTGCCAGCAGTGAATTCCCCACAGATACGCAGTATTTT | CASSEFPTDTQYF
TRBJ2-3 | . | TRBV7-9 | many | TGTGCCAGCAGCTACACGGGAGTTGGCACAGATACGCAGTATTTT | CASSYTGVGTDTQYF
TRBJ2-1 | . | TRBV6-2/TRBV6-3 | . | TGTGCCAGCAGCGTACGAGGGGGAAGCTCCTACAATGAGCAGTTCTTC | CASSVRGGSSYNEQFF
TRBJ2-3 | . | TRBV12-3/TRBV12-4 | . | TGTGCCAGCAGTCAGAGTCCAGATACGCAGTATTTT | CASSQSPDTQYF
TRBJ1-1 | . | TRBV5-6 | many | TGTGCCAGCAGCTTCAACACTGAAGCTTTCTTT | CASSFNTEAFF
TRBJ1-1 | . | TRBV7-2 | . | TGTGCCAGCAGCGATCCATTTTTAAGGGGCACTGAAGCTTTCTTT | CASSDPFLRGTEAFF
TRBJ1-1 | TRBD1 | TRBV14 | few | TGTGCCAGCAGGCATACACCCATGTCCGCGCCTAGGGGACAGGGCGAGAGGGTGAACACTGAAGCTTTCTTT | CASRHTPMSAPRGQGERVNTEAFF
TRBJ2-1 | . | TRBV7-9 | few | TGTGCCAGCAGCTCCATAATGGGAAGCTCCTACAATGAGCAGTTCTTC | CASSSIMGSSYNEQFF
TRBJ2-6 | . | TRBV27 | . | TGTGCCAGCAGTCCCTCGGGATCTGGGGCCAACGTCCTGACTTTC | CASSPSGSGANVLTF
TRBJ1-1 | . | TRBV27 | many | TGTGCCAGCAGGACGACGCTGGGACATATGAACACTGAAGCTTTCTTT | CASRTTLGHMNTEAFF
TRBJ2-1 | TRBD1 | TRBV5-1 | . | TGCGCCAGCAGCAAGACAGGGGGCACCTACAATGAGCAGTTCTTC | CASSKTGGTYNEQFF
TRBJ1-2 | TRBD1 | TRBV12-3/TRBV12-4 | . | TGTGCCAGCAGCCCCGGGACAGGGAGGACCTTC | CASSPGTGRTF
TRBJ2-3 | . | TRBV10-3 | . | TGTGCCATCAGTGAGCTTCCGTCCGGTGATACGCAGTATTTT | CAISELPSGDTQYF
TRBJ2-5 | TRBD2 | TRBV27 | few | TGTGCCAGCAGTTTGGGCGGACTAGCTTGGGAGACCCAGTACTTC | CASSLGGLAWETQYF
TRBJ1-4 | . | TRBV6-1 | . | TGTGCCAGCAGCTCCCCGGGGGTGGGGAAACTGTTTTTT | CASSSPGVGKLFF